The rows below give T cell receptor beta chains drawn from one sample of a study of cytomegalovirus exposure and HLA in healthy donors. Profiling relied on immunoSEQ multiplex PCR, and the TCRdb table lists in-frame clones only, not all of them. Of approximately 190,000 clones listed, approximately 80% are singletons. Sequencing was carried out using PBMCs. The receptors here all came from a man aged 40-50 years in good health and CMV-seropositive. Both conserved end residues are part of each CDR3. The D gene is left open where the match is weak. Where a row states a size, it is once, few, many or the class of an expanded clone; other rows omit it.

v_gene	j_gene	abundance	d_gene	CDR3aa	CDR3nt
TRBV5-6	TRBJ1-1	.	TRBD1	CASSPGTGGTEAFF	TGTGCCAGCAGCCCCGGGACAGGGGGCACTGAAGCTTTCTTT
TRBV30	TRBJ2-7	.	.	CAWKGVGYEQYF	TGTGCCTGGAAGGGAGTCGGCTACGAGCAGTACTTC
TRBV11-2	TRBJ2-3	.	.	CASSFGTSGTDTQYF	TGTGCCAGCAGTTTCGGGACTTCGGGCACAGATACGCAGTATTTT
TRBV21-1	TRBJ2-1	.	.	CASSKVSNRGTGYNEQFF	TGTGCCAGCAGCAAAGTATCCAACAGGGGAACAGGGTACAATGAGCAGTTCTTC
TRBV6-1	TRBJ2-6	.	.	CASLLRSGANVLTF	TGTGCCAGCTTGCTGCGCTCTGGGGCCAACGTCCTGACTTTC
TRBV5-1	TRBJ2-1	.	.	CASSLEGPGNEEFF	TGCGCCAGCAGCTTGGAGGGGCCGGGCAATGAGGAGTTCTTC
TRBV4-1	TRBJ1-5	.	.	CASSQDRGRRNQPQHF	TGCGCCAGCAGCCAAGATCGGGGGAGGCGCAATCAGCCCCAGCATTTT
TRBV19	TRBJ2-5	.	.	CASSIDHGRQETQYF	TGTGCCAGTAGTATAGATCATGGCCGACAAGAGACCCAGTACTTC
TRBV18	TRBJ2-5	.	.	CASSPQRQETQYF	TGTGCCAGCTCACCCCAGCGACAAGAGACCCAGTACTTC
TRBV5-6	TRBJ1-6	.	.	CASSLEWGGSPLHF	TGTGCCAGCAGCTTGGAGTGGGGAGGTTCACCCCTCCACTTT
TRBV6-5	TRBJ1-2	.	TRBD1	CASSSPDRGAYGYTF	TGTGCCAGCAGTTCTCCGGACAGGGGGGCGTATGGCTACACCTTC
TRBV5-1	TRBJ1-6	.	.	CASSLAVEGRFGNSPLHF	TGCGCCAGCAGCTTGGCGGTCGAGGGAAGGTTTGGCAATTCACCCCTCCACTTT
TRBV28	TRBJ2-1	.	.	CASSFGTSPPRDEQFF	TGTGCCAGCAGTTTCGGTACTAGCCCTCCCAGGGATGAGCAGTTCTTC
TRBV4-2	TRBJ2-5	once	.	CASSLGLGGGEETQYF	TGTGCCAGCAGCTTAGGGTTGGGAGGGGGAGAAGAGACCCAGTACTTC
TRBV7-2	TRBJ1-3	.	TRBD1	CASSLAGRGYSGNTIYF	TGTGCCAGCAGCTTAGCAGGCAGGGGGTACTCTGGAAACACCATATATTTT
TRBV10-3	TRBJ2-4	.	TRBD1	CAISENRGAKNIQYF	TGTGCCATCAGTGAAAACAGGGGAGCCAAAAACATTCAGTACTTC
TRBV5-4	TRBJ2-3	.	TRBD2	CASLPQTGLGGADTQYF	TGTGCCAGCCTACCCCAAACGGGACTAGGTGGGGCAGATACGCAGTATTTT
TRBV7-8	TRBJ2-3	.	TRBD1	CASSWRTGPLTDTQYF	TGTGCCAGCAGCTGGAGGACAGGACCCCTCACAGATACGCAGTATTTT
TRBV7-8	TRBJ2-7	few	.	CASSPKRVSPYEQYF	TGTGCCAGCAGCCCGAAGAGGGTGTCGCCCTACGAGCAGTACTTC
TRBV6-5	TRBJ2-7	.	TRBD1	CASSYSPGQGNEQYF	TGCGCCAGCAGTTACTCGCCGGGACAGGGTAACGAGCAGTACTTC
TRBV10-3	TRBJ1-1	.	.	CAISPGGWGTEAFF	TGTGCCATCAGCCCGGGGGGATGGGGCACTGAAGCTTTCTTT
TRBV30	TRBJ2-7	.	TRBD1	CAWGTGGYEQYF	TGTGCCTGGGGGACAGGGGGCTACGAGCAGTACTTC
TRBV20-1	TRBJ2-7	.	.	CSARDNYEQYF	TGCAGTGCTAGAGATAATTACGAGCAGTACTTC
TRBV6-5	TRBJ1-1	.	TRBD1	CASTLDRADTEAFF	TGTGCCAGCACCCTGGACAGGGCGGACACTGAAGCTTTCTTT
TRBV27	TRBJ2-5	few	.	CASSHDRNQETQYF	TGTGCCAGCAGCCACGACAGGAATCAAGAGACCCAGTACTTC
TRBV2	TRBJ2-7	.	.	CASTRAGASYEQYF	TGTGCCAGCACGAGGGCGGGGGCCTCCTACGAGCAGTACTTC
TRBV19	TRBJ1-5	.	.	CASRRQDNQPQHF	TGTGCCAGTAGGCGACAAGATAATCAGCCCCAGCATTTT
TRBV28	TRBJ1-1	.	TRBD1	CAIGTVNTEAFF	TGTGCCATTGGGACAGTGAACACTGAAGCTTTCTTT
TRBV2	TRBJ2-3	.	.	CASRPDRTSTDTQYF	TGTGCCAGCAGACCCGACAGGACGAGCACAGATACGCAGTATTTT
TRBV2	TRBJ2-1	.	TRBD2	CASSLAAPSYNEQFF	TGTGCCAGCAGTCTAGCGGCCCCCTCCTACAATGAGCAGTTCTTC
TRBV5-6	TRBJ1-2	once	.	CASSQDWGDGYTF	TGTGCCAGCAGCCAAGATTGGGGGGACGGCTACACCTTC
TRBV5-6	TRBJ1-2	.	.	CASSPQRVSYGYTF	TGTGCCAGCAGCCCGCAACGGGTCTCCTATGGCTACACCTTC
TRBV6-1	TRBJ1-5	few	TRBD1	CASIRTGGDQPQHF	TGTGCCAGCATTCGGACAGGGGGAGATCAGCCCCAGCATTTT
TRBV25-1	TRBJ2-3	.	.	CASREGSTSTDTQYF	TGTGCCAGCAGGGAGGGGTCGACTAGCACAGATACGCAGTATTTT
TRBV6-5	TRBJ2-7	once	TRBD2	CASRSGSRSYEQYF	TGTGCCAGCAGAAGCGGGAGCCGTTCCTACGAGCAGTACTTC
TRBV30	TRBJ2-7	few	.	CAWSVAGHNEQYF	TGTGCCTGGAGTGTCGCAGGGCACAACGAGCAGTACTTC
TRBV9	TRBJ1-5	once	TRBD1	CASSRSGTGGNQPQHF	TGTGCCAGCAGCCGTAGCGGGACAGGGGGCAATCAGCCCCAGCATTTT
TRBV5-4	TRBJ2-7	.	.	CASSKTGSPYEQYF	TGTGCCAGCAGCAAAACAGGGAGCCCCTACGAGCAGTACTTC
TRBV5-1	TRBJ2-3	.	TRBD2	CASSLEIVTSGNTDTQYF	TGCGCCAGCAGCTTGGAAATTGTGACTAGCGGGAACACAGATACGCAGTATTTT
TRBV5-4	TRBJ2-7	.	TRBD2	CASSPGGEAYEQYF	TGTGCCAGCAGCCCGGGGGGGGAGGCCTACGAGCAGTACTTC
TRBV19	TRBJ2-7	once	.	CASSIASSETLTYEQYF	TGTGCCAGTAGTATAGCGAGTAGCGAGACCCTTACCTACGAGCAGTACTTC
TRBV19	TRBJ1-5	.	.	CASSTSGITNQPQHF	TGTGCCAGTAGTACCTCAGGGATTACTAATCAGCCCCAGCATTTT
TRBV9	TRBJ2-1	.	.	CASSLTVGGYNEQFF	TGTGCCAGCAGCTTGACCGTTGGGGGGTACAATGAGCAGTTCTTC
TRBV6-1	TRBJ1-1	few	TRBD1	CASSPGGFPEAFF	TGTGCCAGCAGCCCAGGGGGTTTTCCTGAAGCTTTCTTT
TRBV6-5	TRBJ2-7	.	.	CASSYSGGNSYEQYF	TGTGCCAGCAGTTACTCGGGCGGGAACTCCTACGAGCAGTACTTC
TRBV10-1	TRBJ2-7	.	TRBD2	CASSTTSGGSPYEQYF	TGCGCCAGCAGTACAACTAGCGGGGGGTCACCCTACGAGCAGTACTTC